These 17 T cell receptor beta chains were sequenced from one sample in a study of control samples from healthy donors and cancer patients. The assay was immunoSEQ multiplex PCR, and TCRdb's table has in-frame clones only and misses some. The table lists approximately 140,000 clones, approximately 93% of them singletons. The specimen sequenced was blood. All receptors derive from a man younger than 35 in good health.

The chain joins TRBV19 to TRBJ1-5; weak D call: TRBD1 (6 bases). The CDR3 length is 14 residues. V was trimmed by 6 bases and J by 10 bases, leaving 19 bases between them. The germline gives CDR1 LNHDA, CDR2 SQIVND (reference sequence). CDR3 nucleotide sequence: TGTGCCAGTAGCTCCCGACAGGATTGGAAACCCCAGCATTTT. Translating it yields CASSSRQDWKPQHF.

The table lists this clone with a count of one. The chain couples TRBV4-1 to TRBJ2-1, with 12 bases aligning to TRBD2. The CDR3 length is 15 residues. Germline lookup yields CDR1 MGHRA and CDR2 YSYEKL. The ends lost 5 bases at V and 8 bases at J; junction bases unmatched: 7. CDR3: CASSFRTSGAYEQFF. In nucleotides, the CDR3 is TGCGCCAGCAGCTTCCGGACTAGCGGGGCCTATGAGCAGTTCTTC.

V and J are TRBV11-1 and TRBJ2-7; D is uncertain. The V end lost 5 bases, the J end lost 7 bases, and 12 bases lay between the germline ends. CDR1 and CDR2 from the germline V gene are SGHAT and FQDESV (reference sequence). The CDR3 has 12 residues. This CDR3 is CASSPSLGEQYF. The CDR3 DNA is TGTGCCAGCAGCCCCAGCCTGGGAGAGCAGTACTTC.

J is TRBJ2-7 and V is TRBV28; 10 positions agree with TRBD1. CDR1 is MDHEN and CDR2 is SYDVKM in the germline V gene. This CDR3 region has 16 residues. V lost 5 bases to trimming and J lost 2 bases; unmatched junction nucleotides: 9. This CDR3 reads CASSQGDRGVPYEQYF. The DNA for the CDR3 is TGTGCCAGCAGTCAGGGGGACAGGGGCGTCCCCTACGAGCAGTACTTC. Together with reference TRBV28 and TRBJ2-7, the CDR3 gives the full variable domain: DVKVTQSSRYLVKRTGEKVFLECVQDMDHENMFWYRQDPGLGLRLIYFSYDVKMKEKGDIPEGYSVSREKKERFSLILESASTNQTSMYLCASSQGDRGVPYEQYFGPGTRLTVT.

This rearrangement joins TRBV5-1 to TRBJ2-1; TRBD1 matches at 9 bases. Germline loops: CDR1 SGHRS, CDR2 YFSETQ. This CDR3 has 14 residues. The ends lost 5 bases at V and 6 bases at J; junction bases unmatched: 6. Here the CDR3 DNA reads TGCGCCAGCAGGTTACAGGGGGCGTTCAATGAGCAGTTCTTC. This gives the protein CASRLQGAFNEQFF.

The chain uses TRBV27 and TRBJ1-5; TRBD1 agrees at 10 bases. The length of the CDR3 is 14 residues. V was pared by 7 bases and J by 3 bases, with 3 bases of the junction left unmatched. The germline V gene encodes CDR1 MNHEY and CDR2 SMNVEV (reference sequence). Here the CDR3 DNA reads TGTGCCAGCAAGGACAGGGGGATCAATCAGCCCCAGCATTTT. Translation: CASKDRGINQPQHF.

The chain recombines TRBV18 with TRBJ2-3, with a weak D call TRBD2 (6 bases). Germline-derived CDR1 and CDR2 are KGHSH and LQKENI. CDR3 length: 13 residues. Trimming removed 6 bases from V and 7 bases from J, with 14 bases in between. CDR3 amino acids: CASSGGDHNTQYF. The CDR3 DNA reads TGTGCCAGCTCGGGCGGGGACCACAATACGCAGTATTTT.

The chain carries TRBV4-1 and TRBJ1-2; D gene unclear. There are 17 residues in the CDR3. The V end was cut by 0 bases, the J end by 1 base, with 15 bases between. The germline V gene encodes CDR1 MGHRA and CDR2 YSYEKL. CDR3 residues: CASSQEPGTEGNYGYTF. In nucleotides, the CDR3 is TGCGCCAGCAGCCAAGAACCCGGTACTGAGGGTAACTATGGCTACACCTTC.

This chain uses TRBV27 with TRBJ1-5; D is unclear. Germline lookup yields CDR1 MNHEY and CDR2 SMNVEV (reference sequence). Between the trimmed V and J ends, which lost 2 bases and 4 bases, there was a span of 3 bases. The CDR3 has 12 residues. The chain's CDR3 is CASSLGNQPQHF. The DNA of the CDR3 is TGTGCCAGCAGTTTAGGAAATCAGCCCCAGCATTTT.

The J gene is TRBJ2-7, the V gene TRBV7-6; the D gene is possibly TRBD1 (6 bases). The germline V gene has CDR1 SGHVS and CDR2 FNYEAQ. The CDR3 runs to 13 residues. The V gene lost 4 bases and the J gene lost 6 bases, with 13 bases spanning the gap. DNA of the CDR3: TGTGCCAGCAGCTACAACAGGGAGTCCGAGCAGTACTTC. Protein product: CASSYNRESEQYF.

V gene TRBV7-6 combines with J gene TRBJ2-2; TRBD2 agrees at 12 bases. CDR1 and CDR2 from the germline V gene are SGHVS and FNYEAQ. The junction had 10 bases not matched to a gene; V was cut back by 5 bases and J by 0 bases. The CDR3 loop spans 19 amino acids. Here the CDR3 reads CASSPLAGGPRSNTGELFF. The CDR3 nucleotides read TGTGCCAGCAGCCCCCTAGCGGGAGGGCCTAGATCGAACACCGGGGAGCTGTTTTTT.

In DNA form, the CDR3 reads TGTGCCAGCAGCCCGCGGGGGGTGGGGAACACTGAAGCTTTCTTT. Translated: CASSPRGVGNTEAFF. V gene TRBV9 combines with J gene TRBJ1-1, with a tentative D call TRBD1 (5 bases). CDR3 length: 15 residues. CDR1 and CDR2 (germline): SGDLS, YYNGEE. Trimming cost V 4 bases and J 1 base, with 14 bases left between them.

CDR3 loop: CASSLGGQGAHNEQFF. The CDR3 DNA follows: TGTGCCAGCAGCTTAGGGGGACAGGGGGCGCACAATGAGCAGTTCTTC. The chain couples TRBV11-3 to TRBJ2-1, with 12 bases identical to TRBD1. Germline loops: CDR1 SGHNT, CDR2 YENEEA. This CDR3 contains 16 residues. The trim removed 1 base at V and 5 bases at J, leaving 3 bases unmatched.

This clone occurred once. V and J are TRBV27 and TRBJ1-5; TRBD1 is a possible D gene (5 bases). This CDR3 has 14 residues. V gave up 2 bases and J gave up 7 bases, with 12 bases separating them. Per germline, CDR1 MNHEY and CDR2 SMNVEV (reference sequence). CDR3: CASSLGAFGQPQHF. CDR3 coding DNA: TGTGCCAGCAGTTTAGGGGCGTTCGGCCAGCCCCAGCATTTT.

CDR3 loop: CASSSGTSGIYNEQFF. As DNA, the CDR3 is TGTGCCAGCAGCTCCGGGACTAGCGGAATCTACAATGAGCAGTTCTTC. This sequence joins TRBV21-1 and TRBJ2-1; the table's D call, TRBD2, was not checked against the DNA. TRBV21-1 corresponds to a pseudogene. The length of the CDR3 is 16 residues.

V gene TRBV7-2 combines with J gene TRBJ2-5; D gene uncertain. The V gene's germline CDR1 is SGHTA and CDR2 FQGNSA. This CDR3 spans 15 amino acids. V lost 2 bases and J lost 3, with 13 bases in between. CDR3 loop: CASSLFDRIKETQYF. Written as DNA, the CDR3 is TGTGCCAGCAGCTTATTTGACCGTATAAAAGAGACCCAGTACTTC.

The rearrangement links TRBV5-4 to TRBJ1-1; no definite D call. Deletions cut 3 bases from V and 2 bases from J, with 14 bases between. CDR3 length equals 15 residues. Germline CDR1 SGHNT, CDR2 YYREEE (reference sequence). CDR3 nucleotide sequence: TGTGCCAGCAGCTCAGAACCGGGAGGCAACACTGAAGCTTTCTTT. This gives the protein CASSSEPGGNTEAFF.